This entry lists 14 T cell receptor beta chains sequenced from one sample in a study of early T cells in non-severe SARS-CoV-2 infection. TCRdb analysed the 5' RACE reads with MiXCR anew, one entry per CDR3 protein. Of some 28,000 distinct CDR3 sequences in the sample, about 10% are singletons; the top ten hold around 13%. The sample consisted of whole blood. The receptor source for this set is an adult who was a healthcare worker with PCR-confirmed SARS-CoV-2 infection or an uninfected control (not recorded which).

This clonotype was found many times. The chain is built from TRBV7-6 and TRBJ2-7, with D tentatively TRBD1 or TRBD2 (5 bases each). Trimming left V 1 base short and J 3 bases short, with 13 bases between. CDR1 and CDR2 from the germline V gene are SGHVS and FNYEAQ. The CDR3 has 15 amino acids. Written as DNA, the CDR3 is TGTGCCAGCAGCTTAGGGGGTCGGGGCAACTACGAGCAGTACTTC. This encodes CASSLGGRGNYEQYF.

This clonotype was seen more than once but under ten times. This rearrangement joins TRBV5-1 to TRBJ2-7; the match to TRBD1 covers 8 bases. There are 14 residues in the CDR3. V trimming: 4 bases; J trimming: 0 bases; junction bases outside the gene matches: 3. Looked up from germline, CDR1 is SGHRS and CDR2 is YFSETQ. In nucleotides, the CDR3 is TGCGCCAGCAGCAAAGGACAGGGCTCCTACGAGCAGTACTTC. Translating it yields CASSKGQGSYEQYF.

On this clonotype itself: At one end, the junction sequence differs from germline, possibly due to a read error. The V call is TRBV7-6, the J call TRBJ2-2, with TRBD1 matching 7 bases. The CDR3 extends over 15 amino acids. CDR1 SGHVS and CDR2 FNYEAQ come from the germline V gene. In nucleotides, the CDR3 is TGTGTCAGCAGCCTAAGGGACAGTAGGAGCGGGGAGCTGTTTTTT. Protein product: CVSSLRDSRSGELFF.

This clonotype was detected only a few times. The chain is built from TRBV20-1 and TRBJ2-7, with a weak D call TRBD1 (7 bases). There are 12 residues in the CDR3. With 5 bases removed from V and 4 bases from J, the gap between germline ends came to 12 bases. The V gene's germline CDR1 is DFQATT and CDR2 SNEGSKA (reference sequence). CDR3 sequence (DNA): TGCAGTGCTTCGGAGGGGGCTTACGAGCAGTACTTC. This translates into CSASEGAYEQYF.

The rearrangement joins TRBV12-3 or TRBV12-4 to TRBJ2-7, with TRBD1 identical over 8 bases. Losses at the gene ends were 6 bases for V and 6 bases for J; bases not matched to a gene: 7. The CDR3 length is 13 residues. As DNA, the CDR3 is TGTGCCAGCAGGAAAGGACAGGGTGGCGAGCAGTACTTC. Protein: CASRKGQGGEQYF.

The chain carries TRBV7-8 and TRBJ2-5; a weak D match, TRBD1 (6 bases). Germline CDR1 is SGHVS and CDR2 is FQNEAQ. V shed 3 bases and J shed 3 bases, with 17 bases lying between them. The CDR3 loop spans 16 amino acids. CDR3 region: CASSFKPGHGEETQYF. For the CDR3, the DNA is TGTGCCAGCAGCTTCAAGCCGGGACACGGAGAAGAGACCCAGTACTTC.

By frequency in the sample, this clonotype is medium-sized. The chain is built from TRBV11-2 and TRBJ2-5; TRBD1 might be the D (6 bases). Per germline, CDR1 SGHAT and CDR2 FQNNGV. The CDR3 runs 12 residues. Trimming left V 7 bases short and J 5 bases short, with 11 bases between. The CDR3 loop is CASTAQGETQYF. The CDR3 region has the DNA TGTGCCAGCACTGCTCAGGGGGAGACCCAGTACTTC. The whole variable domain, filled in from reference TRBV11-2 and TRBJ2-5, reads EAGVAQSPRYKIIEKRQSVAFWCNPISGHATLYWYQQILGQGPKLLIQFQNNGVVDDSQLPKDRFSAERLKGVDSTLKIQPAKLEDSAVYLCASTAQGETQYFGPGTRLLVL.

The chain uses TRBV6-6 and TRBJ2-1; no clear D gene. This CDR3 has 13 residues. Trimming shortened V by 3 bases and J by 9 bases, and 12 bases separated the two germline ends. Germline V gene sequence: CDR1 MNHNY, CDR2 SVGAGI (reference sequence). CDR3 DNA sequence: TGTGCCAGCAGTTATTATGTCACAGTTGAGCAGTTCTTC. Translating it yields CASSYYVTVEQFF.

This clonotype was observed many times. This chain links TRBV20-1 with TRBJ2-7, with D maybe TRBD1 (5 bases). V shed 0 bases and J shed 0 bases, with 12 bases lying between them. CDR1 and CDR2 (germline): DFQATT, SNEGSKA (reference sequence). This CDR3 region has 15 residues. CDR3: CSARDTQGGSYEQYF. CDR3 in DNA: TGCAGTGCTAGAGATACCCAGGGTGGCTCCTACGAGCAGTACTTC.

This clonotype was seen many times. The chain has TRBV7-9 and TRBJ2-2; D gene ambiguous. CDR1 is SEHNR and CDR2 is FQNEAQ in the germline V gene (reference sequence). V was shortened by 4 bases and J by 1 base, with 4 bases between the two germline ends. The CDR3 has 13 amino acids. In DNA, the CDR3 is TGTGCCAGCAGCTACGAGAACACCGGGGAGCTGTTTTTT. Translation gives CASSYENTGELFF.

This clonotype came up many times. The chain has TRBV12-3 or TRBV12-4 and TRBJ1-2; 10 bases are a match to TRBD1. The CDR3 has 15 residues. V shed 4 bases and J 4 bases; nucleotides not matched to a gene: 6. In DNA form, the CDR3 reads TGTGCCAGCAGTTCCCCCCGGACAGGGGGCTATGGCTACACCTTC. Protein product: CASSSPRTGGYGYTF.

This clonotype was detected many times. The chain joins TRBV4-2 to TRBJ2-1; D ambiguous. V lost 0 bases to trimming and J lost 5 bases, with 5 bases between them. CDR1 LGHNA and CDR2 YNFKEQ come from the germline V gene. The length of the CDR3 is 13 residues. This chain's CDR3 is CASSQEDNNEQFF. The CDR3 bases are TGTGCCAGCAGCCAAGAAGATAACAATGAGCAGTTCTTC.

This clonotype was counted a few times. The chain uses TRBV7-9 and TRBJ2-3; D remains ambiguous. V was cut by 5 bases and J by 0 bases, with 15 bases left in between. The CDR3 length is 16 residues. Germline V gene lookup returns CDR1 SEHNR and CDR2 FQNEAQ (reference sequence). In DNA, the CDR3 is TGTGCCAGCAGCCTCAATTACATAGATAGCACAGATACGCAGTATTTT. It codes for CASSLNYIDSTDTQYF.

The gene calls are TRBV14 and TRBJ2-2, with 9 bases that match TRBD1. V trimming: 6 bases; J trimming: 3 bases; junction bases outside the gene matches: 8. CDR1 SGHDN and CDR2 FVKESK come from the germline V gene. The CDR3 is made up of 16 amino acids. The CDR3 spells CASRYRGPFDTGELFF. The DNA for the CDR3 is TGTGCCAGCAGGTACAGGGGGCCTTTTGACACCGGGGAGCTGTTTTTT.